These T cell receptor beta chains were read from a single sample in a study of blood T cell repertoires in COVID-19. Clones were sequenced by immunoSEQ multiplex PCR, and TCRdb holds only the in-frame ones, with some missing. The sample contains 150,000 to 200,000 clones, 70% to 80% of which appear only once. Material: PBMCs or T cells enriched from blood (not recorded which). The source of these receptors is a woman aged 70-85 years in a cohort exposed to, infected with or recovered from COVID-19 (not recorded which). CDR3s leave out the opening cysteine and the closing phenylalanine or tryptophan. Only part of the rows carry a size: once, few, many, or a class if the clone is expanded.

clone_size v_call cdr3_aa
many TRBV19 ASSIGPLESNEQF
NA TRBV6-5 ASSSSLAGADTQY
NA TRBV4-2 ASSQEGQGNSPLH
once TRBV28 ASQRGGTYEQY
NA TRBV24-1 ATSDQTVPWTQY
few TRBV6-5 ASRVAGSTDTQY
NA TRBV6-6 ASSLQGMVGNTIY
NA TRBV28 ASSLRGRGGIGNQPQH
NA TRBV5-1 ASSLSEGQYNEQF
NA TRBV28 ASSSPRQGIGYGYT
NA TRBV7-9 ASSSSGLYNEQF
NA TRBV2 ASQGTNQPQH
NA TRBV11-2 ASSLVGGDADTQY
NA TRBV6-5 ASTRTDLEQF
NA TRBV12-3/TRBV12-4 ASSGGGNQPQH
NA TRBV19 ASSIVQGYQPQH
NA TRBV6-2/TRBV6-3 ASSYFPSRGFNTGELF
NA TRBV21-1 ASSVGNTGEVPDTQY
NA TRBV28 ASSFWLTANTGELF
few TRBV7-2 ASSIQGPVSGYT
NA TRBV15 ATSRDSGRGFQPQH
NA TRBV27 ASSRRPAGAQGTQY
NA TRBV18 ASSPPGPRGYGYT